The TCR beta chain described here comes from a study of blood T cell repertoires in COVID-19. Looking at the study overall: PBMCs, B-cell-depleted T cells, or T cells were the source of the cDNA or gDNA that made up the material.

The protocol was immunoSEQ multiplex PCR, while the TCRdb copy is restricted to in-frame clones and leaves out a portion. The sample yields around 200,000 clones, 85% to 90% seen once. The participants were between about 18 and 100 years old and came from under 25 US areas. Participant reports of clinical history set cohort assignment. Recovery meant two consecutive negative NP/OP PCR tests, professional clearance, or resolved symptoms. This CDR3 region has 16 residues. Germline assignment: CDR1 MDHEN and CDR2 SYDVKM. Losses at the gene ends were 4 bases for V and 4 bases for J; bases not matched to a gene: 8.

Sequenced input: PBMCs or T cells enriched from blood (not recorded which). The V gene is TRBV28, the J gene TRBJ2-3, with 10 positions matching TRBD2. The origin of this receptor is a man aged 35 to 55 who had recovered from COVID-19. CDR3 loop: CASSSPGTSASDTQYF. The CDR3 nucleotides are TGTGCCAGCAGTTCTCCCGGGACTAGCGCTTCAGATACGCAGTATTTT.